What follows are 8 T cell receptor beta chains derived from one specimen sequenced in a study of CD8 T cells in ankylosing spondylitis. TCRdb fed the 5' RACE reads into MiXCR, producing one record per CDR3 protein. This table holds around 320,000 distinct CDR3 sequences, under 25% found once. Sequences were obtained from blood, either unsorted or a sorted T cell fraction (not recorded which). Receptors were obtained from a female donor with ankylosing spondylitis or in good health (not recorded which).

This clonotype was seen a few times. The J gene is TRBJ2-7, the V gene TRBV5-6; TRBD2 matches at 7 bases. This CDR3 region has 14 residues. CDR1 is SGHDT, CDR2 YYEEEE, per germline. J was trimmed by 2 bases and V by 1 base; bases with no gene match: 3. DNA of the CDR3: TGTGCCAGCAGCTTGCCGGGAGGTACCTACGAGCAGTACTTC. It codes for CASSLPGGTYEQYF.

The V and J genes are TRBV30 and TRBJ2-7; TRBD1 matches 7 bases. The germline gives CDR1 GTSNPN, CDR2 SVGIG (reference sequence). The CDR3 consists of 13 residues. Germline trimming cut 3 bases from V and 7 bases from J; bases unmatched to any gene: 9. In nucleotides, the CDR3 is TGTGCCTGGAGCGGCGACAGGGTCGAGGAGCAGTACTTC. Translating gives CAWSGDRVEEQYF.

The rearrangement uses TRBV9 and TRBJ2-3, with D possibly called TRBD1 or TRBD2 (5 bases each). Germline CDR1 is SGDLS and CDR2 is YYNGEE. V lost 0 bases, J lost 4 bases, and 12 bases lay in between. The CDR3 is 15 residues long. The CDR3 region has the DNA TGTGCCAGCAGCGTAGATGTCGAGGGGTCAGATACGCAGTATTTT. Its translation: CASSVDVEGSDTQYF. Looking up the rest from reference TRBV9 and TRBJ2-3 gives the full variable domain: DSGVTQTPKHLITATGQRVTLRCSPRSGDLSVYWYQQSLDQGLQFLIQYYNGEERAKGNILERFSAQQFPDLHSELNLSSLELGDSALYFCASSVDVEGSDTQYFGPGTRLTVL.

This clonotype appeared many times. The chain combines TRBV20-1 with TRBJ2-3; TRBD2 matches 9 bases. The CDR3 spans 13 residues. V dropped 4 bases and J dropped 5; count of bases not matched to a gene: 4. Germline V gene sequence: CDR1 DFQATT, CDR2 SNEGSKA (reference sequence). The CDR3 nucleotides read TGCAGTGCTATGCGGGAGGGAATAGATACGCAGTATTTT. Translation: CSAMREGIDTQYF.

This clonotype was recorded at least ten times. Mismatch with germline at one junction end may stem from a read error. This chain connects TRBV5-1 to TRBJ1-2; D possibly corresponds to TRBD1 (5 bases). This CDR3 is 13 amino acids long. CDR1 is SGHRS, CDR2 YFSETQ, per germline. The CDR3 loop reads CASSLQGNYGYTF. DNA of the CDR3: TGTGCCAGCAGTTTGCAGGGAAACTATGGCTACACCTTC. Based on the CDR3 plus reference TRBV5-1 and TRBJ1-2, the full variable domain is KAGVTQTPRYLIKTRGQQVTLSCSPISGHRSVSWYQQTPGQGLQFLFEYFSETQRNKGNFPGRFSGRQFSNSRSEMNVSTLELGDSALYLCASSLQGNYGYTFGSGTRLTVV.

This clonotype showed up just a few times. For the CDR3, the DNA is TGTGCCAGCAGCCTGGGGACTACCACTCCGGGGGAGACCCAGTACTTC. This encodes CASSLGTTTPGETQYF. The chain combines TRBV12-3 or TRBV12-4 with TRBJ2-5; TRBD2 matches at 7 bases. Trimming took 6 bases from V and 5 from J; bases not matched to a gene: 15. The CDR3 consists of 16 residues.

In its sample, this clonotype was seen a few times. The chain couples TRBV6-5 to TRBJ1-2; D remains ambiguous. Germline loops: CDR1 MNHEY, CDR2 SVGAGI. The CDR3 extends over 12 amino acids. V lost 7 bases and J lost 7, with 13 bases in between. CDR3 coding DNA: TGTGCCAGCAAGACTCAATTGGGTGGCTACACCTTC. This sequence encodes CASKTQLGGYTF.

J is TRBJ2-3 and V is TRBV5-6; D is unresolved. V lost 4 bases and J 1 base, leaving 13 bases between the germline ends. Germline loops: CDR1 SGHDT, CDR2 YYEEEE. The CDR3 contains 15 residues. CDR3 DNA sequence: TGTGCCAGCAGCATCCCCAAGGGCCGCACAGATACGCAGTATTTT. Translated: CASSIPKGRTDTQYF.